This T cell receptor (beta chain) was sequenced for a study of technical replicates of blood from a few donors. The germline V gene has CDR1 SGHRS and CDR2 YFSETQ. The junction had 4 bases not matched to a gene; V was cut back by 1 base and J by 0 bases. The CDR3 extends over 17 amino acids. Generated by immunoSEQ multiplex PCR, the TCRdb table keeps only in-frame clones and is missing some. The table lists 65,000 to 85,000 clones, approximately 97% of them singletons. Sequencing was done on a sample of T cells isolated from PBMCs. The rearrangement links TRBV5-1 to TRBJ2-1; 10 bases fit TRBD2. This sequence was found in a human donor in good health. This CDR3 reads CASSLTSGDSSYNEQFF. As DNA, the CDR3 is TGCGCCAGCAGCTTGACTAGCGGGGATAGCTCCTACAATGAGCAGTTCTTC.